The 11 T cell receptor beta chains below come from one sample, sequenced in a study of blood T cell repertoires in COVID-19. Measured with immunoSEQ multiplex PCR; TCRdb has only the in-frame clones, and not every one. This sample carries 150,000 to 200,000 clones, 81% of them seen once, and the ten largest clones take 11%. The material sequenced was peripheral blood. The receptors stem from a man between 60 and 70 years old with active or convalescent COVID-19.

V usage is TRBV6-5 and J usage is TRBJ1-2; possible D gene TRBD1, 6 bases. Germline CDR1 reads MNHEY; CDR2 reads SVGAGI. V was shortened by 5 bases and J by 0 bases, with 10 bases between the two germline ends. The CDR3 is made up of 14 amino acids. In DNA, the CDR3 is TGTGCCAGCAGTCCGACAGGATCTAACTATGGCTACACCTTC. As protein: CASSPTGSNYGYTF.

This chain connects TRBV2 to TRBJ1-2, with 7 bases fitting TRBD1. This CDR3 contains 13 residues. CDR1 SNHLY and CDR2 FYNNEI come from the germline V gene. J lost 8 bases, V lost 5 bases, and 8 bases had no gene match. Here the CDR3 DNA reads TGTGCCAGCAGTACACAGGGGCTAGGAGGCTACACCTTC. It specifies CASSTQGLGGYTF.

V usage is TRBV2 and J usage is TRBJ2-7, with 13 bases lining up with TRBD2. V shed 6 bases and J 3 bases; nucleotides not matched to a gene: 14. CDR1 and CDR2 from the germline V gene are SNHLY and FYNNEI. The CDR3 totals 18 residues. The CDR3 coding sequence is TGTGCCAGCAGAGACATAGAAGGACTAGCGGGAGTGGTCTACGAGCAGTACTTC. Its translation is CASRDIEGLAGVVYEQYF.

The chain is built from TRBV7-2 and TRBJ2-5; TRBD2 agrees at 7 bases. V lost 5 bases and J lost 5; bases outside the gene matches: 11. The germline CDR1 and CDR2 sequences are SGHTA and FQGNSA. CDR3 length: 15 residues. CDR3 region: CASSKLAAARETQYF. CDR3 nucleotide sequence: TGTGCCAGCAGCAAGCTAGCGGCTGCCCGGGAGACCCAGTACTTC.

This sequence joins TRBV19 and TRBJ1-6, with 9 nucleotides matching TRBD1. The CDR3 is 15 residues long. The J segment lost 10 bases and the V segment lost 6 bases, leaving 10 bases of the junction unmatched. Germline CDR1 and CDR2: LNHDA and SQIVND (reference sequence). CDR3 loop: CASSPYGTGPSPLHF. The DNA of the CDR3 is TGTGCCAGTAGCCCTTACGGGACAGGGCCCTCACCCCTCCACTTT.

The V gene is TRBV24-1, the J gene TRBJ2-3, with TRBD2 matching over 8 bases. The CDR3 sequence is 15 residues long. V lost 5 bases and J lost 4; bases outside the gene matches: 7. CDR1 and CDR2 (germline): KGHDR, SFDVKD. Here the CDR3 reads CATSAGGAGSDTQYF. The CDR3, as DNA: TGTGCCACCAGTGCCGGGGGGGCCGGCTCAGATACGCAGTATTTT.

The chain uses TRBV6-5 and TRBJ1-6, with D maybe TRBD1 (6 bases). CDR3 length: 14 residues. V gave up 5 bases and J gave up 8 bases, with 13 bases separating them. Germline CDR1 and CDR2: MNHEY and SVGAGI. The CDR3 coding sequence is TGTGCCAGCAGTCGAGACAGGCCAGATTCACCCCTCCACTTT. Its translation is CASSRDRPDSPLHF.

The chain combines TRBV19 with TRBJ2-1; no firm D call. CDR1 is LNHDA and CDR2 is SQIVND in the germline V gene (reference sequence). Trimming left V 3 bases short and J 7 bases short, with 10 bases between. The CDR3 runs 13 residues. The CDR3 nucleotides are TGTGCCAGTAGTATGACGGGTTATAATGAGCAGTTCTTC. This translates into CASSMTGYNEQFF.

This clone is a singleton in its sample. The chain has TRBV6-1 and TRBJ1-1; the D is unclear. The CDR3 contains 16 residues. V was trimmed by 3 bases and J by 5 bases, leaving 19 bases between them. Germline V lookup: CDR1 MNHNS, CDR2 SASEGT. The CDR3 loop is CASSERRAGLQTEAFF. The CDR3 nucleotides are TGTGCCAGCAGTGAGAGGAGGGCTGGCTTACAAACTGAAGCTTTCTTT.

The rearrangement uses TRBV19 and TRBJ1-1, with TRBD1 as a possible D gene (5 bases). V was pared by 6 bases and J by 5 bases, with 13 bases between. CDR3 length equals 13 residues. In germline, CDR1 is LNHDA, CDR2 SQIVND (reference sequence). The CDR3 DNA is TGTGCCAGTAGGCCCCGGGAGGGGACTGAAGCTTTCTTT. As protein: CASRPREGTEAFF.

The V and J genes are TRBV5-1 and TRBJ1-2; 7 bases agree with TRBD1. CDR3 length equals 14 residues. J gave up 3 bases and V 3 bases, and 5 bases lay outside the gene matches. Germline V gene sequence: CDR1 SGHRS, CDR2 YFSETQ. CDR3 nucleotides: TGCGCCAGCAGCTCCCAGGGGGGAGACTATGGCTACACCTTC. Protein sequence: CASSSQGGDYGYTF.